These 14 T cell receptor beta chains originate from one sample sequenced in a study of response to subunit inactivated influenza vaccine. MiXCR, applied by TCRdb to the RT-PCR reads, yields one record per CDR3 protein. Of around 650,000 distinct CDR3 sequences detected, 15% to 18% appear once; the ten largest clones hold approximately 10%. The starting material was PBMCs from blood, obtained about 12 days after vaccination. Source of these receptors: a man aged 45-65 years who received an inactivated influenza vaccine.

The rearrangement uses TRBV7-2 and TRBJ2-5, with a possible D match to TRBD1 (6 bases). CDR1 is SGHTA and CDR2 is FQGNSA in the germline V gene. Deletions cut 3 bases from V and 7 bases from J, with 12 bases between. This CDR3 has 13 amino acids. CDR3 sequence: CASSFEGVGTQYF. CDR3 nucleotides: TGTGCCAGCAGCTTTGAGGGGGTAGGGACCCAGTACTTC. Filled out from reference TRBV7-2 and TRBJ2-5, the complete variable domain reads GAGVSQSPSNKVTEKGKDVELRCDPISGHTALYWYRQSLGQGLEFLIYFQGNSAPDKSGLPSDRFSAERTGGSVSTLTIQRTQQEDSAVYLCASSFEGVGTQYFGPGTRLLVL.

This clonotype was detected only a few times. This sequence joins TRBV10-3 and TRBJ2-3; 7 nucleotides match TRBD1. The CDR3 consists of 15 residues. V dropped 0 bases and J dropped 3; count of bases not matched to a gene: 3. Germline CDR1 and CDR2: ENHRY and SYGVKD. The CDR3 loop reads CAISESPGQTDTQYF. The DNA of the CDR3 is TGTGCCATCAGTGAGTCTCCGGGACAGACAGATACGCAGTATTTT.

The sample holds many counts of this clonotype. J is TRBJ1-6 and V is TRBV12-3 or TRBV12-4; 7 nucleotides line up with TRBD1. After removal of 6 bases from V and 7 bases from J, the junction contained 9 bases not matched to a gene. The CDR3 sequence is 15 residues long. The CDR3 DNA follows: TGTGCCAGCAGCCCGACAGGGTTTGCCAATTCACCCCTCCACTTT. It translates to CASSPTGFANSPLHF.

This clonotype appeared a few times. The V and J genes are TRBV29-1 and TRBJ2-7; D is possibly TRBD1 (6 bases). Germline V gene lookup returns CDR1 SQVTM and CDR2 ANQGSEA. This CDR3 has 12 amino acids. The V gene lost 7 bases and the J gene lost 5 bases, with 15 bases spanning the gap. CDR3 sequence (DNA): TGCAGCGCTCGACAGGCCCTGGACGAGCAGTACTTC. Translated: CSARQALDEQYF.

The V gene is TRBV9, the J gene TRBJ1-4, with D possibly being TRBD1 (5 bases). The CDR3 spans 16 residues. From germline, CDR1 is SGDLS and CDR2 YYNGEE. Trimming cost V 4 bases and J 8 bases, with 21 bases left between them. CDR3 region: CASSSGPTPRREKLFF. Written as DNA, the CDR3 is TGTGCCAGCAGCTCGGGACCCACTCCGAGGAGAGAAAAACTGTTTTTT.

CDR3 nucleotides: TGTGCCAGCACTTCTATTGCCGGGACAGGGAGTACAGATACGCAGTATTTT. Its translation is CASTSIAGTGSTDTQYF. The chain has TRBV6-5 and TRBJ2-3; 9 nucleotides line up with TRBD1. The CDR3 totals 17 residues. V trimming: 7 bases; J trimming: 3 bases; junction bases outside the gene matches: 14. The germline gives CDR1 MNHEY, CDR2 SVGAGI.

This clonotype was found a few times. The rearrangement uses TRBV3-1 and TRBJ2-1; TRBD2 aligns across 11 bases. The germline V gene encodes CDR1 LGHDT and CDR2 YNNKEL (reference sequence). The CDR3 runs 16 residues. Trimming at V came to 3 bases and at J to 9 bases, leaving 10 bases not matched to a gene. CDR3 bases: TGTGCCAGCAGCCATTTAGCGGGGGGGCCGACTTCTGAGCAGTTCTTC. Protein sequence: CASSHLAGGPTSEQFF.

Only a few counts were recorded for this clonotype. The gene calls are TRBV20-1 and TRBJ2-7; 9 bases match TRBD2. Germline V lookup: CDR1 DFQATT, CDR2 SNEGSKA (reference sequence). This CDR3 has 15 residues. Trimming at V came to 6 bases and at J to 10 bases, leaving 19 bases not matched to a gene. DNA of the CDR3: TGCAGTGCGCGGAAAGGTGCGGGGGGGGACCTAGATCAGTACTTC. Its translation is CSARKGAGGDLDQYF.

This clonotype was observed a handful of times. The J gene is TRBJ2-7, the V gene TRBV7-8, with TRBD2 matching 8 bases. Germline loops: CDR1 SGHVS, CDR2 FQNEAQ. This CDR3 contains 16 residues. Losses at the gene ends were 5 bases for V and 0 bases for J; bases not matched to a gene: 9. CDR3 protein: CASSIPGGLDSYEQYF. The CDR3 DNA reads as TGTGCCAGCAGCATCCCGGGGGGGCTAGACTCCTACGAGCAGTACTTC.

The gene calls are TRBV6-6 and TRBJ2-7; unclear D gene. Trimming stripped 2 bases from V and 7 bases from J, with 12 bases between. CDR1 MNHNY and CDR2 SVGAGI come from the germline V gene (reference sequence). The CDR3 has 13 residues. The DNA for the CDR3 is TGTGCCAGCAGTTACAGGTCAGGCGGTGAGCAGTACTTC. This codes for CASSYRSGGEQYF.

In this sample, this clonotype turned up a few times. The V and J genes are TRBV7-2 and TRBJ2-1; 9 nucleotides line up with TRBD1. V was pared by 5 bases and J by 9 bases, with 11 bases of the junction left unmatched. The CDR3 is 15 residues long. The germline V gene has CDR1 SGHTA and CDR2 FQGNSA. The CDR3 protein is CASSARDRVRSEQFF. The CDR3 nucleotides read TGTGCCAGCAGCGCCCGGGACAGGGTTCGAAGTGAGCAGTTCTTC. Together with reference TRBV7-2 and TRBJ2-1, the CDR3 gives the full variable domain: GAGVSQSPSNKVTEKGKDVELRCDPISGHTALYWYRQSLGQGLEFLIYFQGNSAPDKSGLPSDRFSAERTGGSVSTLTIQRTQQEDSAVYLCASSARDRVRSEQFFGPGTRLTVL.

The chain has TRBV7-8 and TRBJ2-5; 10 nucleotides match TRBD2. From germline, CDR1 is SGHVS and CDR2 FQNEAQ. V lost 2 bases and J lost 2; bases outside the gene matches: 8. The CDR3 spans 17 residues. The chain's CDR3 is CASSLLLAGDIQETQYF. CDR3 DNA: TGTGCCAGCAGCTTACTGCTAGCGGGGGATATTCAAGAGACCCAGTACTTC.

The rearrangement joins TRBV7-9 to TRBJ1-6, with D perhaps TRBD1 (5 bases). Trimming took 5 bases from V and 9 from J, leaving 23 bases between them. This CDR3 is built from 17 residues. CDR1 SEHNR and CDR2 FQNEAQ come from the germline V gene (reference sequence). CDR3 residues: CASSPIVFWDGASPLHF. The CDR3 DNA reads TGTGCCAGCAGCCCGATCGTTTTCTGGGACGGAGCTTCACCCCTCCACTTT.

V is TRBV7-9 and J is TRBJ2-2; D gene ambiguous. CDR1 is SEHNR, CDR2 FQNEAQ, per germline (reference sequence). The CDR3 contains 12 residues. With 4 bases removed from V and 6 bases from J, the gap between germline ends came to 6 bases. In DNA, the CDR3 is TGTGCCAGCAGCTCTGACGCCGGGGAGCTGTTTTTT. This codes for CASSSDAGELFF. Full variable domain (rest looked up from reference TRBV7-9 and TRBJ2-2): DTGVSQNPRHKITKRGQNVTFRCDPISEHNRLYWYRQTLGQGPEFLTYFQNEAQLEKSRLLSDRFSAERPKGSFSTLEIQRTEQGDSAMYLCASSSDAGELFFGEGSRLTVL.